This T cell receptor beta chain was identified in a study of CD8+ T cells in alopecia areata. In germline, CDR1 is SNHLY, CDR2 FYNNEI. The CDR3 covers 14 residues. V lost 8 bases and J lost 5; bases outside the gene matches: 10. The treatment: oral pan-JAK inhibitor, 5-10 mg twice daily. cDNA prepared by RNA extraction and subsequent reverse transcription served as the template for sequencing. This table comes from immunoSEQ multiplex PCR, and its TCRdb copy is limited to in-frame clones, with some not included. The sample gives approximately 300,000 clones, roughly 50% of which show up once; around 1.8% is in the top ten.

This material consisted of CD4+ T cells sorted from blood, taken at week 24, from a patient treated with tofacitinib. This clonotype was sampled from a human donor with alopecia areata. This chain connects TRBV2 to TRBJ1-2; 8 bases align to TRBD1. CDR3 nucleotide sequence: TGTGCCAGCGTCATCGGGACAGGCAAATATGGCTACACCTTC. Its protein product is CASVIGTGKYGYTF.